A single sample is the source of the 13 T cell receptor beta chains below, sequenced in a study of identical twins. One entry per CDR3 protein, called by TCRdb with MiXCR from the 5' RACE reads. The profile shows under 350,000 distinct CDR3 sequences, less than 9.5% of them singletons. These data also featured in a second study, about yellow fever vaccine responses in identical twins.

Material: CD8+ T cells sorted from blood. Source of these receptors: a woman between 18 and 30 years old in good health.

This sequence joins TRBV11-2 and TRBJ2-7, with D perhaps TRBD1 (6 bases). V lost 6 bases and J 4 bases, leaving 19 bases between the germline ends. Germline CDR1 and CDR2: SGHAT and FQNNGV. CDR3 length: 15 residues. The CDR3 protein is CASRVGAAGGYEQYF. The CDR3 DNA sequence: TGTGCCAGCAGAGTGGGGGCCGCAGGTGGATACGAGCAGTACTTC.

Of note for this clonotype: One base away lies a much larger clone, so this may be a sequencing read error. The rearrangement links TRBV6-1 to TRBJ2-5; D is unclear. Germline lookup yields CDR1 MNHNS and CDR2 SASEGT. There are 14 residues in the CDR3. The CDR3 nucleotides read TGTGCCAGCAGTGAAATGGGCGGCCAAGAGACCGAGTACTTC. It is translated as CASSEMGGQETEYF.

This clonotype has only a few counts. The DNA of the CDR3 is TGTGCCAGCAGCTTATTGTCTTCGCTGGAGACCCAGTACTTC. It translates to CASSLLSSLETQYF. The V gene is TRBV11-2, the J gene TRBJ2-5; D unresolved. Germline CDR1 reads SGHAT; CDR2 reads FQNNGV. The CDR3 has 14 residues. The V and J ends lost 2 bases and 5 bases respectively, with 12 bases between them.

V usage is TRBV4-3 and J usage is TRBJ2-3; the D is unclear. The germline CDR1 and CDR2 sequences are LGHNA and YSLEER. The CDR3 extends over 13 amino acids. Between the trimmed V and J ends, which lost 1 base and 4 bases, there was a span of 6 bases. This CDR3 is CASSQVVSDTQYF. CDR3 nucleotides: TGCGCCAGCAGCCAAGTAGTTTCAGATACGCAGTATTTT.

This clonotype occurred many times. The genes are TRBV11-2 and TRBJ2-5; 15 positions agree with TRBD2. Per the germline V gene, CDR1 is SGHAT and CDR2 is FQNNGV. The CDR3 extends over 18 amino acids. J lost 5 bases, V lost 4 bases, and 11 bases had no gene match. The CDR3 DNA sequence: TGTGCCAGCAGCTCCGGACTAGCGGGGGGGTTAGTGAGGGAGACCCAGTACTTC. Its translation: CASSSGLAGGLVRETQYF.

The CDR3 loop is CASSPGTSGGAGELFF. CDR3 in DNA: TGTGCCAGCAGCCCCGGGACTAGCGGGGGGGCCGGGGAGCTGTTTTTT. The rearrangement uses TRBV11-1 and TRBJ2-2, with 16 positions matching TRBD2. Germline V gene sequence: CDR1 SGHAT, CDR2 FQDESV (reference sequence). J was trimmed by 6 bases and V by 5 bases; bases with no gene match: 3. The CDR3 has 16 residues.

V and J are TRBV28 and TRBJ2-6, with 7 bases aligning to TRBD1. The CDR3 totals 16 residues. The germline CDR1 and CDR2 sequences are MDHEN and SYDVKM. J lost 4 bases, V lost 6 bases, and 9 bases had no gene match. CDR3: CASSRGGAEGANVLTF. The CDR3 DNA follows: TGTGCCAGCAGCCGAGGGGGCGCGGAAGGGGCCAACGTCCTGACTTTC.

This clonotype was observed at least ten times. The chain links TRBV3-1 to TRBJ2-1; D may correspond to TRBD1 or TRBD2 (6 bases each). The CDR3 runs 12 residues. The V and J ends lost 8 bases and 8 bases respectively, with 13 bases between them. Germline values: CDR1 LGHDT, CDR2 YNNKEL (reference sequence). The CDR3 region is CASDQGGHEQFF. The CDR3 DNA follows: TGTGCCAGCGACCAAGGGGGGCATGAGCAGTTCTTC.

This chain joins TRBV7-6 and TRBJ2-3; 9 bases are shared with TRBD2. Germline trimming cut 3 bases from V and 1 base from J; bases unmatched to any gene: 11. The CDR3 loop spans 18 amino acids. The V gene's germline CDR1 is SGHVS and CDR2 FNYEAQ. The CDR3 DNA reads TGTGCCAGCAGCTTGGGGACCTTAGCGGGAGAGGGCACAGATACGCAGTATTTT. It specifies CASSLGTLAGEGTDTQYF.

This clonotype was detected many times. This chain connects TRBV5-1 to TRBJ1-5; D is unclear. The germline gives CDR1 SGHRS, CDR2 YFSETQ. Trimming stripped 4 bases from V and 1 base from J, with 6 bases between. The CDR3 runs 13 residues. CDR3 DNA sequence: TGCGCCAGCAGCCCCGGAAGCAATCAGCCCCAGCATTTT. This translates into CASSPGSNQPQHF.

This clonotype was observed a handful of times. J is TRBJ2-2 and V is TRBV7-9; 9 bases line up with TRBD1. The J segment lost 1 base and the V segment lost 5 bases, leaving 2 bases of the junction unmatched. From germline, CDR1 is SEHNR and CDR2 FQNEAQ (reference sequence). CDR3 length equals 15 residues. The DNA of the CDR3 is TGTGCCAGCAGCCGGGACAGGGAGAACACCGGGGAGCTGTTTTTT. It translates to CASSRDRENTGELFF.

This clonotype was seen more than once but under ten times. The CDR3 bases are TGTGCCAGCTCTCTATTGACGCGGGGGAGCTCCTACAATGAGCAGTTCTTC. This gives the protein CASSLLTRGSSYNEQFF. The V gene is TRBV18, the J gene TRBJ2-1; 7 bases match TRBD2. This CDR3 has 17 amino acids. J lost 0 bases, V lost 6 bases, and 11 bases had no gene match. Germline CDR1 KGHSH, CDR2 LQKENI.

The J gene is TRBJ2-4, the V gene TRBV15; no clear D. Trimming removed 7 bases from V and 0 bases from J, with 10 bases in between. The CDR3 spans 14 residues. Germline V gives CDR1 LNHNV, CDR2 YYDKDF (reference sequence). This CDR3 reads CATTSPLAKNIQYF. As DNA, the CDR3 is TGTGCCACCACCTCTCCCTTAGCCAAAAACATTCAGTACTTC. Filled out from reference TRBV15 and TRBJ2-4, the complete variable domain reads DAMVIQNPRYQVTQFGKPVTLSCSQTLNHNVMYWYQQKSSQAPKLLFHYYDKDFNNEADTPDNFQSRRPNTSFCFLDIRSPGLGDTAMYLCATTSPLAKNIQYFGAGTRLSVL.